The 31 T cell receptor beta chains reported below all come from one sample, sequenced in a study of blood T cell repertoires in COVID-19. The protocol was immunoSEQ multiplex PCR, while the TCRdb copy is restricted to in-frame clones and leaves out a portion. There are hundreds of thousands of clones in the sample; roughly 87% occur only once, and over 0.55% lies in the top ten. The sequencing sample was made of peripheral blood. These receptor sequences come from a human donor in a cohort sampled during active COVID-19.

V is TRBV19 and J is TRBJ2-7; 8 nucleotides line up with TRBD1. This CDR3 has 11 residues. V shed 9 bases, J shed 4 bases, and the junction held 2 bases outside the gene matches. Germline V gene sequence: CDR1 LNHDA, CDR2 SQIVND (reference sequence). The CDR3 loop is CASQGAYEQYF. The CDR3 coding sequence is TGTGCCAGCCAGGGGGCTTACGAGCAGTACTTC. The variable domain in full, completed from reference TRBV19 and TRBJ2-7, reads DGGITQSPKYLFRKEGQNVTLSCEQNLNHDAMYWYRQDPGQGLRLIYYSQIVNDFQKGDIAEGYSVSREKKESFPLTVTSAQKNPTAFYLCASQGAYEQYFGPGTRLTVT.

The gene calls are TRBV27 and TRBJ2-1; D is unclear. The CDR3 has 16 residues. Germline values: CDR1 MNHEY, CDR2 SMNVEV (reference sequence). V gave up 0 bases and J gave up 0 bases, with 9 bases separating them. This CDR3 is CASSLSVQSSYNEQFF. CDR3 sequence (DNA): TGTGCCAGCAGTTTATCGGTACAAAGCTCCTACAATGAGCAGTTCTTC.

The chain links TRBV7-7 to TRBJ2-5; 10 bases fit TRBD1. The ends lost 5 bases at V and 5 bases at J; junction bases unmatched: 8. Germline V CDR1 and CDR2: SSHAT, FNYEAQ (reference sequence). CDR3 length equals 15 residues. The CDR3 loop is CASSRDRGWEETQYF. The CDR3 DNA is TGTGCCAGCAGCCGGGACAGGGGTTGGGAGGAGACCCAGTACTTC.

V is TRBV6-2 or TRBV6-3 and J is TRBJ2-7, with D possibly matching TRBD2 (5 bases). V was cut by 2 bases and J by 0 bases, with 11 bases left in between. Per the germline V gene, CDR1 is MNHEY and CDR2 is SVGEGT. CDR3 size: 15 residues. CDR3 sequence: CASSYHPGTSYEQYF. CDR3 nucleotides: TGTGCCAGCAGTTACCACCCGGGAACCTCCTACGAGCAGTACTTC.

This clone was detected once. V and J are TRBV7-8 and TRBJ2-1; 9 bases agree with TRBD2. Germline values: CDR1 SGHVS, CDR2 FQNEAQ. J was trimmed by 8 bases and V by 4 bases; bases with no gene match: 12. The CDR3 is 16 amino acids. The CDR3 is CASSWPSAGGPHEQFF. CDR3 nucleotides: TGTGCCAGCAGCTGGCCATCGGCGGGAGGGCCGCATGAGCAGTTCTTC.

This chain links TRBV29-1 with TRBJ1-2; 7 bases fit TRBD1. The CDR3 loop spans 13 amino acids. The trim removed 2 bases at V and 4 bases at J, leaving 4 bases unmatched. CDR1 and CDR2 (germline): SQVTM, ANQGSEA. CDR3 loop: CSVETPGGYGYTF. CDR3 DNA sequence: TGCAGCGTTGAAACTCCAGGGGGCTATGGCTACACCTTC.

This clone was found once. The chain uses TRBV27 and TRBJ2-7; D is undetermined. The CDR3 spans 13 residues. The V gene's germline CDR1 is MNHEY and CDR2 SMNVEV (reference sequence). The germline V and J ends were trimmed by 4 bases and 2 bases, with 9 bases remaining between them. CDR3 in DNA: TGTGCCAGCAGTTGGGCCCTTACCTACGAGCAGTACTTC. This translates into CASSWALTYEQYF.

This chain uses TRBV5-5 with TRBJ2-7; no reliable D call. The CDR3 is 12 residues long. CDR1 and CDR2 (germline): SGHKS, YYEKEE (reference sequence). V dropped 6 bases and J dropped 2 bases, with 9 bases sitting between them. The CDR3 nucleotides read TGTGCCAGCACCCCTGTCCCCTACGAGCAGTACTTC. The encoded protein is CASTPVPYEQYF.

The CDR3 region has the DNA TGCGCCAGCAGCTTCAGGGGAACAAACACCGGGGAGCTGTTTTTT. Protein: CASSFRGTNTGELFF. The V and J genes are TRBV5-1 and TRBJ2-2; D is perhaps TRBD1 (6 bases). V gave up 2 bases and J gave up 2 bases, with 10 bases separating them. Germline CDR1 is SGHRS and CDR2 is YFSETQ. CDR3 length: 15 amino acids.

V gene TRBV10-3 combines with J gene TRBJ2-5; perhaps TRBD2 as D (6 bases). The germline CDR1 and CDR2 sequences are ENHRY and SYGVKD. The CDR3 consists of 14 residues. V was clipped by 3 bases and J by 5 bases, with 13 bases between them. CDR3 in amino acids: CAISERDLSETQYF. The CDR3 DNA reads as TGTGCCATCAGTGAACGGGACTTAAGCGAGACCCAGTACTTC.

The chain has TRBV5-8 and TRBJ1-5; 7 bases align to TRBD1. CDR3 length equals 19 residues. Germline trimming cut 5 bases from V and 0 bases from J; bases unmatched to any gene: 17. Germline values: CDR1 SGHTS, CDR2 YDEGEE. In nucleotides, the CDR3 is TGTGCCAGCAGTCGGGGTGGGACAGAATGGGTTTCTAGCAATCAGCCCCAGCATTTT. Protein product: CASSRGGTEWVSSNQPQHF.

This clone was counted only a few times. The chain couples TRBV6-5 to TRBJ1-1; TRBD1 agrees at 7 bases. The length of the CDR3 is 14 residues. The germline V gene has CDR1 MNHEY and CDR2 SVGAGI. V was pared by 7 bases and J by 11 bases, with 16 bases of the junction left unmatched. The CDR3 reads CASTEPQEGAKAFF. The CDR3 DNA sequence: TGTGCCAGCACCGAACCCCAGGAGGGGGCGAAGGCTTTCTTT.

The chain is built from TRBV12-3 or TRBV12-4 and TRBJ2-7; TRBD2 aligns across 9 bases. The length of the CDR3 is 13 residues. Trimming took 6 bases from V and 3 from J; bases not matched to a gene: 3. This CDR3 reads CASSPAGGYEQYF. The CDR3 DNA reads TGTGCCAGCAGCCCAGCGGGAGGCTACGAGCAGTACTTC.

Here the CDR3 DNA reads TGTGCCAGCAGCTTAGCAGGGATTGGAAGGGGCGATCACTACGAGCAGTACTTC. This encodes CASSLAGIGRGDHYEQYF. The rearrangement links TRBV7-8 to TRBJ2-7; possible D gene TRBD1, 5 bases. CDR1 and CDR2 from the germline V gene are SGHVS and FQNEAQ. Between the trimmed V and J ends, which lost 0 bases and 3 bases, there was a span of 21 bases. The CDR3 sequence is 18 residues long.

The V gene is TRBV4-1, the J gene TRBJ2-3; 15 positions agree with TRBD2. The J segment lost 1 base and the V segment lost 5 bases, leaving 13 bases of the junction unmatched. CDR1 is MGHRA and CDR2 is YSYEKL in the germline V gene. The CDR3 is made up of 20 amino acids. In DNA form, the CDR3 reads TGCGCCAGCAGCTTCCTAGGGGGACTAGCGGGAGGTCTGGGCACAGATACGCAGTATTTT. Translation: CASSFLGGLAGGLGTDTQYF.

This clone occurred once. The chain couples TRBV6-5 to TRBJ2-2; TRBD2 agrees at 9 bases. Germline CDR1 and CDR2: MNHEY and SVGAGI. Losses at the gene ends were 7 bases for V and 9 bases for J; bases not matched to a gene: 12. This CDR3 is built from 15 residues. The CDR3 bases are TGTGCCAGCAACGTGGACGGCGGGAGGGCCCGGGAGCTGTTTTTT. Translating gives CASNVDGGRARELFF.

J is TRBJ1-2 and V is TRBV5-4; tentatively, D is TRBD1 (5 bases). CDR1 and CDR2 from the germline V gene are SGHNT and YYREEE (reference sequence). The CDR3 has 14 residues. V was clipped by 6 bases and J by 6 bases, with 18 bases between them. The CDR3 sequence: CASTSGKGTDGYTF. The CDR3 DNA sequence: TGTGCCAGCACTTCCGGGAAGGGGACTGATGGCTACACCTTC. Together with reference TRBV5-4 and TRBJ1-2, the CDR3 gives the full variable domain: ETGVTQSPTHLIKTRGQQVTLRCSSQSGHNTVSWYQQALGQGPQFIFQYYREEENGRGNFPPRFSGLQFPNYSSELNVNALELDDSALYLCASTSGKGTDGYTFGSGTRLTVV.

The rearrangement uses TRBV27 and TRBJ2-1; TRBD1 matches at 9 bases. The V and J ends lost 9 bases and 15 bases, in that order; junction bases with no gene match: 6. Germline values: CDR1 MNHEY, CDR2 SMNVEV (reference sequence). The CDR3 loop spans 10 amino acids. The CDR3 spells CASKGTGLFF. The CDR3 nucleotides read TGTGCCAGTAAAGGGACAGGGTTGTTCTTC.

The chain links TRBV19 to TRBJ1-2, with 8 bases lining up with TRBD1. Per the germline V gene, CDR1 is LNHDA and CDR2 is SQIVND (reference sequence). Unmatched junction bases numbered 5, after V lost 3 bases and J lost 2 bases. This CDR3 is 15 amino acids long. The CDR3 is CASSMGTGINYGYTF. In nucleotides, the CDR3 is TGTGCCAGTAGTATGGGGACAGGTATCAACTATGGCTACACCTTC.

The gene calls are TRBV28 and TRBJ2-7; the D gene is possibly TRBD1 (6 bases). Deletions cut 9 bases from V and 2 bases from J, with 14 bases between. The germline V gene encodes CDR1 MDHEN and CDR2 SYDVKM. This CDR3 is built from 13 residues. The CDR3 DNA reads as TGTGCCAGTATACAGGGATACCCCTACGAGCAGTACTTC. Its translation is CASIQGYPYEQYF.

The genes are TRBV6-2 or TRBV6-3 and TRBJ2-1, with unresolved D. The CDR3 length is 15 residues. V lost 6 bases and J 0 bases, leaving 12 bases between the germline ends. Germline-derived CDR1 and CDR2 are MNHEY and SVGEGT. The CDR3 DNA reads TGTGCCAGCAGCCAAAGCGCGAGCTCCTACAATGAGCAGTTCTTC. Protein: CASSQSASSYNEQFF.

This clone has a single count. The chain uses TRBV5-1 and TRBJ2-7; a weak D match, TRBD1 (5 bases). The CDR3 has 13 amino acids. Germline CDR1 SGHRS, CDR2 YFSETQ. Trimming removed 0 bases from V and 3 bases from J, with 7 bases in between. As DNA, the CDR3 is TGCGCCAGCAGCTTGGACAGGATCTACGAGCAGTACTTC. As protein: CASSLDRIYEQYF.

The V gene is TRBV6-4, the J gene TRBJ1-4; D may be TRBD1 (6 bases). Trimming cost V 0 bases and J 0 bases, with 11 bases left between them. Germline V CDR1 and CDR2: MRHNA, SNTAGT. CDR3 size: 17 residues. DNA for the CDR3: TGTGCCAGCAGTGACTCCCAGGGGAAACCAACTAATGAAAAACTGTTTTTT. Protein sequence: CASSDSQGKPTNEKLFF.

The chain carries TRBV7-2 and TRBJ2-1; D gene uncertain. The CDR3 is made up of 16 amino acids. CDR1 SGHTA and CDR2 FQGNSA come from the germline V gene. Between the trimmed V and J ends, which lost 2 bases and 9 bases, there was a span of 20 bases. CDR3 nucleotides: TGTGCCAGCAGCTTACAATTACTAACCGGCCCCGGTGAGCAGTTCTTC. This translates into CASSLQLLTGPGEQFF. The complete variable domain, with remaining parts taken from reference TRBV7-2 and TRBJ2-1, reads GAGVSQSPSNKVTEKGKDVELRCDPISGHTALYWYRQSLGQGLEFLIYFQGNSAPDKSGLPSDRFSAERTGGSVSTLTIQRTQQEDSAVYLCASSLQLLTGPGEQFFGPGTRLTVL.

This clone came up a few times. This chain connects TRBV7-3 to TRBJ2-5, with TRBD1 matching over 9 bases. J lost 1 base, V lost 5 bases, and 8 bases had no gene match. Germline lookup yields CDR1 SGHTA and CDR2 FQGTGA. The CDR3 is 16 amino acids. The CDR3 bases are TGTGCCAGCAGCCCGAAGGGACAGGGATTCCAAGAGACCCAGTACTTC. This codes for CASSPKGQGFQETQYF. Variable domain in full (rest from reference TRBV7-3 and TRBJ2-5): GAGVSQTPSNKVTEKGKYVELRCDPISGHTALYWYRQSLGQGPEFLIYFQGTGAADDSGLPNDRFFAVRPEGSVSTLKIQRTERGDSAVYLCASSPKGQGFQETQYFGPGTRLLVL.

V is TRBV7-8 and J is TRBJ2-7; TRBD2 matches 12 bases. CDR1 SGHVS and CDR2 FQNEAQ come from the germline V gene. Trimming removed 1 base from V and 2 bases from J; junction bases left unmatched: 6. The CDR3 is made up of 17 amino acids. CDR3 protein: CASSLGMGLAGPYEQYF. The CDR3 nucleotides are TGTGCCAGCAGCTTAGGCATGGGACTAGCGGGCCCCTACGAGCAGTACTTC.

The chain uses TRBV3-1 (or the pseudogene TRBV3-2) and TRBJ2-5; D is uncertain. The germline CDR1 and CDR2 sequences are LGHDT and YNNKEL (reference sequence). This CDR3 is 12 amino acids long. V lost 7 bases, J lost 2 bases, and 8 bases lay in between. CDR3 in DNA: TGTGCCAGCATCAACCGGCAAGAGACCCAGTACTTC. Protein sequence: CASINRQETQYF.

This clone was observed a single time. This rearrangement joins TRBV24-1 to TRBJ2-1, with 7 positions matching TRBD2. The germline gives CDR1 KGHDR, CDR2 SFDVKD. Trimming removed 3 bases from V and 9 bases from J; junction bases left unmatched: 4. CDR3 length equals 13 residues. Here the CDR3 reads CATSDGLVAEQFF. The CDR3 DNA is TGTGCCACCAGTGATGGACTAGTAGCTGAGCAGTTCTTC.

The sample holds a few counts of this clone. The V and J genes are TRBV27 and TRBJ2-3, with 7 bases aligning to TRBD2. Trimming cost V 6 bases and J 3 bases; bases outside gene matches: 3. This CDR3 is 13 amino acids long. Germline CDR1 is MNHEY and CDR2 is SMNVEV (reference sequence). The CDR3 DNA sequence: TGTGCCAGCAGCGTTAGCGGGACAGATACGCAGTATTTT. It is translated as CASSVSGTDTQYF.

This clone has just one count. The chain is built from TRBV29-1 and TRBJ2-3; 8 bases are a match to TRBD1. Germline-derived CDR1 and CDR2 are SQVTM and ANQGSEA. Trimming removed 3 bases from V and 3 bases from J; junction bases left unmatched: 5. The CDR3 is 14 amino acids. The CDR3 region is CSVEGTGATDTQYF. The CDR3 DNA follows: TGCAGCGTTGAGGGGACAGGCGCGACAGATACGCAGTATTTT.

The rearrangement links TRBV28 to TRBJ2-7; weak D call: TRBD2 (7 bases). The germline CDR1 and CDR2 sequences are MDHEN and SYDVKM. V shed 6 bases and J shed 5 bases, with 17 bases lying between them. The CDR3 extends over 14 amino acids. The CDR3 DNA follows: TGTGCCAGCAGGTCGCGGGGGCGCTTCAACGAGCAGTACTTC. Residues: CASRSRGRFNEQYF.